Detailed here is one T cell receptor (beta chain). Which antigen it targets is not known. Base qualities are not provided; no much larger clone lies one nucleotide away. This sample was taken from a study of blood T cell repertoires in COVID-19 (dated by TCRdb to about 2020). Background on the whole study: Collaborator samples came from the United States, Italy and Spain and covered acute and convalescent phases of COVID-19. The material from the prospective study consisted of cDNA or gDNA derived from T cells, B-cell-depleted T cells, or PBMCs. The dataset comprised deeply sampled blood TCRbeta repertoires from subjects exposed to, actively infected with, or recovered from COVID-19. A freely available public database, intended as a resource for researchers studying the immune response to SARS-CoV-2, is where the repertoires were released. Samples were obtained from the ongoing ImmuneRACE study (first 160 participants) and from over 1,000 subjects provided by 6 global collaborators. The sample metadata nearly always contained a de-identified subject ID, COVID-19 status, age in years and sex. Where available, HLA class I and class II types were taken from metadata supplied by the sample provider and were not determined by assay-based typing. Beyond this particular receptor, the publication reports: The quantity of clinical and demographic metadata differed by source and by participant and was supplied without curation.

Each collaborating institution followed its own protocols to collect whole blood in K2EDTA tubes. For TCRbeta analysis, collaborators shipped samples in one of three forms: frozen whole blood, isolated PBMCs, or DNA extracted from either of those sample types. TCRbeta CDR3 regions were amplified from genomic DNA using the immunoSEQ Assay, a bias-controlled multiplex PCR. Per the authors' processing: Within the assay, amplification of reference gene primers was used to estimate how many nucleated cells each sample contained. Sequence reads were collapsed and filtered to measure the absolute abundance of every unique TCRbeta CDR3 rearrangement. For each sample, productive Simpson clonality was calculated as the square root of Simpson's diversity index across productive rearrangements. Here the immuneACCESS table is served through TCRdb, limited to in-frame sequences with V and J called. Missing clones are a known gap in these copies; in checked studies unresolved V genes cover under half, and the rest lacks a known reason. V and J calls and clone size are given by that table; D and trimming were obtained from the DNA. The sample data list under 85,000 clones, and 60% to 80% of these were observed just once. Around 10% of the sample comes from the top ten.

The clonotype originates from a human donor in a cohort sampled during active COVID-19. Material for sequencing was peripheral blood.

In nucleotide form, the sequence is TGTGCCAGCAGAGACCAGGGGGGAGGCACTGAAGCTTTCTTT. Translated, this gives CASRDQGGGTEAFF. The sequence links TRBV6-5 to TRBJ1-1; TRBD1 aligns with 7 central bases. The cysteine opens and the phenylalanine closes a CDR3 of 14 amino acids. Left in the record is the CDR3 DNA by itself, 42 bases read in frame from the first base. CDR1 and CDR2, looked up from the germline V gene, are MNHEY and SVGAGI. Trimming accounts for 6 bases at V and 4 bases at J, while the number of junction bases matched to no gene is 8.